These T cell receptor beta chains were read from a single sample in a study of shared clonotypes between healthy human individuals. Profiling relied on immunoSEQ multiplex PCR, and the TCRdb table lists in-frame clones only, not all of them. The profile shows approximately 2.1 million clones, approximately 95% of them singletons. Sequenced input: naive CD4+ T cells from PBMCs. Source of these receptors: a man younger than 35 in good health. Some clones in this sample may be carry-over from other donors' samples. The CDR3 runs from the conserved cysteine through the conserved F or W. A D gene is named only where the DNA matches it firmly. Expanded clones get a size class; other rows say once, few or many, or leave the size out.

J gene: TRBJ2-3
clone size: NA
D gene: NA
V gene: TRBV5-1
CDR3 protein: CASRQTGSTDTQYF
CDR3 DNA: TGCGCCAGCAGGCAAACAGGGAGCACAGATACGCAGTATTTT

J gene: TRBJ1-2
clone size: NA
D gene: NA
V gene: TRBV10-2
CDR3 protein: CAPRHGKFGYGYTF
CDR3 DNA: TGCGCCCCCAGGCACGGCAAATTCGGGTATGGCTACACCTTC

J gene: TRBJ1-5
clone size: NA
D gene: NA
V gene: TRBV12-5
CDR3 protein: CASGTREGQPYSNQPQHF
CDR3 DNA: TGTGCTAGTGGAACGAGGGAGGGCCAACCTTATAGCAATCAGCCCCAGCATTTT

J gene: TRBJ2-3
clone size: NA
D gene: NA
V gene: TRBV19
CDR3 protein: CASSPWQGSTDTQYF
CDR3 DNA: TGTGCCAGTAGCCCCTGGCAGGGAAGCACAGATACGCAGTATTTT

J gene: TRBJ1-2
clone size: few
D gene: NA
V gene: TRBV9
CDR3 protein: CASSVSGQARYGYTF
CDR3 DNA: TGTGCCAGCAGCGTATCGGGGCAGGCCCGCTATGGCTACACCTTC

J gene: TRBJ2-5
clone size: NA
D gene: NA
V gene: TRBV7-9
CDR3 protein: CASSLGLGWGADQYF
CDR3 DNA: TGTGCCAGCAGCTTAGGGTTGGGCTGGGGTGCGGACCAGTACTTC

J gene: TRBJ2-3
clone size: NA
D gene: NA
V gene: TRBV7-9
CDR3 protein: CASSFSGTQYF
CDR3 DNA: TGTGCCAGCAGCTTCTCCGGGACGCAGTATTTT

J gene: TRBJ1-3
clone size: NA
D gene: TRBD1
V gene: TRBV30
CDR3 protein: CAWGETGASGNTIYF
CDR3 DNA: TGTGCCTGGGGGGAAACAGGGGCCTCTGGAAACACCATATATTTT

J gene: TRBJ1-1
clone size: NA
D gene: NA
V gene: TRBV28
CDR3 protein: CASSLGGTVNTEAFF
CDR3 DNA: TGTGCCAGCAGTTTAGGCGGGACGGTGAACACTGAAGCTTTCTTT

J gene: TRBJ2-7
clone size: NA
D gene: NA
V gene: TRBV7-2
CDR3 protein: CASSLVAEQYF
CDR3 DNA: TGTGCCAGCAGCTTAGTTGCCGAGCAGTACTTC

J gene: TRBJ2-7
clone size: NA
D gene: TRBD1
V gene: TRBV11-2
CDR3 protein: CASSFDRGGQYF
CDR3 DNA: TGTGCCAGCAGCTTTGACAGGGGAGGGCAGTACTTC

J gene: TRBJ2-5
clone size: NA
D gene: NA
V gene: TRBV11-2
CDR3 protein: CASSLDHDIQETQYF
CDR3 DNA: TGTGCCAGCAGCTTAGACCACGACATTCAAGAGACCCAGTACTTC

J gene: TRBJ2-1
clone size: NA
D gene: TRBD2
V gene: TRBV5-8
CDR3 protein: CACPRDESGRHYNEQFF
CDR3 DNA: TGTGCCTGCCCGAGGGATGAGAGCGGGAGGCACTACAATGAGCAGTTCTTC

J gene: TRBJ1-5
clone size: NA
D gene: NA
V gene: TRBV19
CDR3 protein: CASSTNRGNQPQHF
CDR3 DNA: TGTGCCAGTAGTACAAACAGGGGCAATCAGCCCCAGCATTTT

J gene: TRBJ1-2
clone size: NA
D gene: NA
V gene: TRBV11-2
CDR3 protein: CASSLGQPLMGYTF
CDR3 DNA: TGTGCCAGCAGCTTAGGTCAACCCCTAATGGGCTACACCTTC

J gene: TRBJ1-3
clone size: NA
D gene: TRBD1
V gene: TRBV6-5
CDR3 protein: CASSYRGQGAGNTIYF
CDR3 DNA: TGTGCCAGCAGTTACCGAGGACAGGGGGCTGGAAACACCATATATTTT

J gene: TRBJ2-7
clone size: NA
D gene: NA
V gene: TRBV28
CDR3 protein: CASRGGPSYEQYF
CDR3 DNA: TGTGCCAGCAGGGGGGGGCCCTCCTACGAGCAGTACTTC

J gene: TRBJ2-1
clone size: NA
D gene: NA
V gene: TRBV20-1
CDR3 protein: CSASQYNEQFF
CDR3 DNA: TGCAGTGCTAGCCAGTACAATGAGCAGTTCTTC

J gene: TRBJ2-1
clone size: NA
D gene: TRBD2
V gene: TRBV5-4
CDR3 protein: CASSQPSSGSYNEQFF
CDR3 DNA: TGTGCCAGCAGCCAACCTAGTAGCGGGTCCTACAATGAGCAGTTCTTC

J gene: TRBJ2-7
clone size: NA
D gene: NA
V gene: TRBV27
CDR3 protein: CASSLAAPHEQYF
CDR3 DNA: TGTGCCAGCAGTTTGGCCGCCCCCCACGAGCAGTACTTC

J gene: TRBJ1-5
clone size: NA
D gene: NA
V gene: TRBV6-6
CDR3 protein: CASRAGSSNQPQHF
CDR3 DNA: TGTGCCAGCAGGGCCGGGAGTAGCAATCAGCCCCAGCATTTT

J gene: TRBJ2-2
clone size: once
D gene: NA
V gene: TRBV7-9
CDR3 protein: CASSFSAQGTGELFF
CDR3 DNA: TGTGCCAGCAGCTTTTCGGCCCAGGGTACCGGGGAGCTGTTTTTT

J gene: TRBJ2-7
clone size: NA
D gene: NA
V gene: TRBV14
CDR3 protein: CASSQIQATYEQYF
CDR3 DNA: TGTGCCAGCAGCCAAATACAGGCAACCTACGAGCAGTACTTC

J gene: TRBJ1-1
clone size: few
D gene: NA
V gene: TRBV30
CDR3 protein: CAWSYWASEAFF
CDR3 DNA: TGTGCCTGGAGCTATTGGGCTTCTGAAGCTTTCTTT

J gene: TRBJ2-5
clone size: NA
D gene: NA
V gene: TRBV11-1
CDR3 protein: CASSPLLATKETQYF
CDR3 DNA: TGTGCCAGCAGCCCCCTATTAGCAACTAAAGAGACCCAGTACTTC

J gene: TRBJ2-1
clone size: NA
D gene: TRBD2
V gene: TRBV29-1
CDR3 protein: CSVAGGSSYNEQFF
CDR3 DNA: TGCAGCGTTGCGGGCGGGAGCTCCTACAATGAGCAGTTCTTC

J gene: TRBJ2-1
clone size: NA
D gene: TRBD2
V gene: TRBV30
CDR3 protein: CAWSVGLAGVVEQFF
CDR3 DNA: TGTGCCTGGAGTGTTGGACTAGCGGGAGTGGTTGAGCAGTTCTTC

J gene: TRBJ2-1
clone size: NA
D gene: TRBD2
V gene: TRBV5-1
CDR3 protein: CASSRTSGDNEQFF
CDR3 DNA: TGCGCCAGCAGCCGGACTAGCGGTGACAATGAGCAGTTCTTC

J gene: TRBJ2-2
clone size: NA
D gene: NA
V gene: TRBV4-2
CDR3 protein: CASSKKRDWNTGELFF
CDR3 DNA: TGTGCCAGCAGCAAAAAACGGGACTGGAACACCGGGGAGCTGTTTTTT

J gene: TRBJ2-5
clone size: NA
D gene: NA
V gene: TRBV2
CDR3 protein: CASSEGLQETQYF
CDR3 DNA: TGTGCCAGCAGTGAAGGACTACAAGAGACCCAGTACTTC

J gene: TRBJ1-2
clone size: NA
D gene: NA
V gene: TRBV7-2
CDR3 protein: CASSQLPGPNYGYTF
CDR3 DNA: TGTGCCAGCAGCCAACTACCGGGACCTAACTATGGCTACACCTTC

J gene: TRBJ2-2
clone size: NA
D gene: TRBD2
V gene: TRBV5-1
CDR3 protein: CASSRLAGVNTGELFF
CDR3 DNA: TGCGCCAGCAGCCGTTTAGCGGGAGTAAACACCGGGGAGCTGTTTTTT

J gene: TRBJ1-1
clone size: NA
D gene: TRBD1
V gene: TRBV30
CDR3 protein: CARTPRGRGEAFF
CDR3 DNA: TGTGCCAGAACTCCGAGGGGGCGCGGTGAAGCTTTCTTT

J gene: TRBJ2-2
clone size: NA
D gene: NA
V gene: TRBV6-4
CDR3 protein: CASSEVSGAGELFF
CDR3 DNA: TGTGCCAGCAGTGAGGTCAGCGGCGCCGGGGAGCTGTTTTTT

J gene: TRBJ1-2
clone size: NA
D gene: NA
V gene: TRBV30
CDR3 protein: CAWSVGVFSYGYTF
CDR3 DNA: TGTGCCTGGAGTGTAGGGGTGTTTAGCTATGGCTACACCTTC

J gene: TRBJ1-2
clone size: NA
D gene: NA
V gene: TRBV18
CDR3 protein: CASSPRDDGYTF
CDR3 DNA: TGTGCCAGCTCACCACGGGATGATGGCTACACCTTC

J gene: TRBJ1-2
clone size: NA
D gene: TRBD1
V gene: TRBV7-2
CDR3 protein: CASSLGPGQGISGYTF
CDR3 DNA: TGTGCCAGCAGCTTAGGTCCGGGACAGGGTATTAGTGGCTACACCTTC

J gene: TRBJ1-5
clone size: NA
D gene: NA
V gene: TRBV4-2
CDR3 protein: CASSQVGRKPQHF
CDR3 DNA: TGTGCCAGCAGCCAAGTGGGTCGAAAGCCCCAGCATTTT

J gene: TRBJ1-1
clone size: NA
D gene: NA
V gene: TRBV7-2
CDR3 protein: CASSLFRTEAFF
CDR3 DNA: TGTGCCAGCAGCTTATTCCGGACTGAAGCTTTCTTT

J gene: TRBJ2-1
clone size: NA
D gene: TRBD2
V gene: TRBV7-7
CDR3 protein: CASSFLSGISSYNEQFF
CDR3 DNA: TGTGCCAGCAGCTTCCTTAGCGGGATAAGCTCCTACAATGAGCAGTTCTTC

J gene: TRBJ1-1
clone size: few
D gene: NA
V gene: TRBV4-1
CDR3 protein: CASSQAPGNTEAFF
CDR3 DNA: TGCGCCAGCAGCCAAGCTCCGGGGAACACTGAAGCTTTCTTT

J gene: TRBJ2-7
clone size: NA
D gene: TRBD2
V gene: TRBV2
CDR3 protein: CASSGGVAGIYEQYF
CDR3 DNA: TGTGCCAGCAGCGGGGGGGTGGCGGGAATCTACGAGCAGTACTTC

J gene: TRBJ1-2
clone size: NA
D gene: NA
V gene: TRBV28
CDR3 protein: CASSLRDTGYTF
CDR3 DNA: TGTGCCAGCAGTTTGCGGGACACCGGCTACACCTTC

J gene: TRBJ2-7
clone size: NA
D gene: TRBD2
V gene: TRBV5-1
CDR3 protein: CASSLLVAGSYEQYF
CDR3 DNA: TGCGCCAGCAGCTTGTTGGTAGCGGGAAGCTACGAGCAGTACTTC

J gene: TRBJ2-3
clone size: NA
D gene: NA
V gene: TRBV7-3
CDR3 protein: CASSLGRIITDTQYF
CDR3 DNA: TGTGCCAGCAGCTTGGGCAGGATAATCACAGATACGCAGTATTTT

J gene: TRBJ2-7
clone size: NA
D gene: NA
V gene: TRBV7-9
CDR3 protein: CASSSQYRVGYEQYF
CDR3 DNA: TGTGCCAGCAGCTCACAATACAGGGTTGGGTACGAGCAGTACTTC

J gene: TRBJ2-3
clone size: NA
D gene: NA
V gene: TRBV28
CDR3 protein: CASTGRGLSTDTQYF
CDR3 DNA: TGTGCCAGCACTGGGCGGGGACTGAGCACAGATACGCAGTATTTT

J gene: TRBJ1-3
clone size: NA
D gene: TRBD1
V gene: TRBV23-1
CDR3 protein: CASSQWGQGDPVSGNTIYF
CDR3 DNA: TGCGCCAGCAGTCAATGGGGACAGGGCGACCCGGTATCTGGAAACACCATATATTTT